This T cell receptor beta chain was retrieved from a study of brain metastases from non-small cell lung cancer. Broader study findings: Compared with their matched primary tumors, approximately 64% of brain metastases showed expanded T-cell clones. Metastases had sparse T cells but largely shared repertoires with primaries.

Clones were sequenced by immunoSEQ multiplex PCR, and TCRdb holds only the in-frame ones, with some missing. The table includes about 4,200 clones, roughly 90% detected once. Note on this clone: Its antigen is unidentified.

CDR3 length: 11 amino acids. V gave up 4 bases and J gave up 11 bases, with 11 bases separating them. The germline CDR1 and CDR2 sequences are SQVTM and ANQGSEA. The origin of this receptor is a donor aged 40 or older with non-small cell lung cancer. The sequencing sample was made of primary lung tumor tissue. The V gene is TRBV29-1, the J gene TRBJ1-4; D is unresolved. Here the CDR3 DNA reads TGCAGCGTTGGGGGAGCTGGTAAACTGTTTTTT. It is translated as CSVGGAGKLFF.